The clone carrying this T cell receptor beta chain was found many times. Its antigen is as yet unknown. Patients were excluded because of uncontrolled infection, other autoimmune disease, pregnancy or lactation. The study based diagnoses on clinical symptoms, serum thyroxine and TRAb, thyroid ultrasound and orbital computed tomography. The authors obtained PBMCs from 10 ml of fresh peripheral blood. Amplification of TCR beta CDR3 regions used RNA as the template. The study used the HTBI primer set for a first-round RT-PCR of the TCR CDR3. TCRdb reprocessed the multiplex PCR reads with MiXCR, giving one entry per CDR3 protein. The sample records approximately 620,000 distinct CDR3 sequences, roughly 13% being singletons. The data stem from a study of T cells in Graves' hyperthyroidism and ophthalmopathy. Study-wide points: Most thyroid clonotypes expanded above 0.001 were also detected in blood.

Germline V gene lookup returns CDR1 SGHTA and CDR2 FQGNSA. The ends were cut back, 8 bases at V and 3 bases at J, with 11 bases in the middle. This CDR3 contains 12 residues. Sequenced material: blood. The receptor was isolated from a woman aged 25 to 39 with Graves' hyperthyroidism that later progressed to Graves' ophthalmopathy. The rearrangement joins TRBV7-2 to TRBJ2-7, with D perhaps matching TRBD1 (6 bases). CDR3: CASRDNDYEQYF. The CDR3, as DNA: TGTGCCAGCCGGGACAACGACTACGAGCAGTACTTC.